These 24 T cell receptor beta chains came from one sample sequenced in a study of T cells after yellow fever vaccination. TCRdb used MiXCR to reprocess the 5' RACE reads, holding one entry per CDR3 protein. Among approximately 600,000 distinct CDR3 sequences listed, 10% to 15% were seen once. The sequencing used PBMCs, collected on the day of the yellow fever booster vaccination. These receptors all come from a young man who received the YFV17D yellow fever vaccine.

The V gene is TRBV6-1, the J gene TRBJ2-7, with 10 bases that match TRBD2. V lost 10 bases to trimming and J lost 6 bases; unmatched junction nucleotides: 6. This CDR3 has 12 amino acids. Germline CDR1 is MNHNS and CDR2 is SASEGT. DNA for the CDR3: TGTGCCACCAGCGGGAGGGCCGGCGAGCAGTACTTC. Protein product: CATSGRAGEQYF.

This clonotype was detected a few times. CDR3 coding DNA: TGTGCCACCAGTGAGCAGGGGGGCCATCGCTACAATGAGCAGTTCTTC. Translating it yields CATSEQGGHRYNEQFF. The V call is TRBV24-1, the J call TRBJ2-1; TRBD1 is a possible D gene (7 bases). The V gene's germline CDR1 is KGHDR and CDR2 SFDVKD. The CDR3 loop spans 16 amino acids. The germline V and J ends were trimmed by 4 bases and 3 bases, with 15 bases remaining between them.

In its sample, this clonotype was seen a few times. The genes are TRBV2 and TRBJ2-1; 7 positions match TRBD2. The CDR3 length is 13 residues. Germline V gives CDR1 SNHLY, CDR2 FYNNEI. V dropped 8 bases and J dropped 3; count of bases not matched to a gene: 4. CDR3 sequence (DNA): TGTGCCAGCCGGGCTAGCGGCTACAATGAGCAGTTCTTC. Amino acid sequence: CASRASGYNEQFF.

The table lists this clonotype with a few counts. This rearrangement joins TRBV7-2 to TRBJ2-1; D may be TRBD2 (5 bases). The CDR3 runs to 14 residues. CDR1 and CDR2 (germline): SGHTA, FQGNSA. Trimming removed 1 base at V and 9 bases at J, with 13 bases between. The chain's CDR3 is CASSLGSGLSEQFF. The CDR3 nucleotides read TGTGCCAGCAGCTTAGGTTCGGGATTGTCTGAGCAGTTCTTC.

This sequence joins TRBV7-2 and TRBJ2-3, with unresolved D. The germline V gene encodes CDR1 SGHTA and CDR2 FQGNSA. The CDR3 spans 13 residues. Deletions cut 6 bases from V and 4 bases from J, with 11 bases between. CDR3 in DNA: TGTGCCAGCAGTTATGCAAACTCAGATACGCAGTATTTT. Translating gives CASSYANSDTQYF. The full variable domain, in which reference TRBV7-2 and TRBJ2-3 provide the parts outside the CDR3, is GAGVSQSPSNKVTEKGKDVELRCDPISGHTALYWYRQSLGQGLEFLIYFQGNSAPDKSGLPSDRFSAERTGGSVSTLTIQRTQQEDSAVYLCASSYANSDTQYFGPGTRLTVL.

This clonotype has just a few counts. The junction departs from germline at one end; a sequencing error may be responsible. This rearrangement joins TRBV7-9 to TRBJ2-1; unclear D gene. The CDR3 contains 13 residues. Germline V lookup: CDR1 SEHNR, CDR2 FQNEAQ (reference sequence). CDR3 sequence reads: CASSAPGEDERFF. CDR3 bases: TGTGCCAGCTCCGCCCCCGGTGAAGACGAGCGGTTCTTC.

This chain joins TRBV30 and TRBJ2-5, with 11 bases fitting TRBD1. V trimming: 2 bases; J trimming: 7 bases; junction bases outside the gene matches: 12. Germline CDR1 is GTSNPN and CDR2 is SVGIG (reference sequence). The CDR3 extends over 16 amino acids. The CDR3 DNA follows: TGTGCCTGGAGTCCCCCGGGACAGGGGGGGTTTTGGACCCAGTACTTC. Protein: CAWSPPGQGGFWTQYF.

This clonotype turned up a few times. This chain uses TRBV20-1 with TRBJ1-1, with 7 nucleotides matching TRBD1. Germline CDR1 and CDR2: DFQATT and SNEGSKA (reference sequence). V lost 1 base, J lost 10 bases, and 6 bases stayed unmatched. The CDR3 is made up of 12 amino acids. The CDR3 coding sequence is TGCAGTGCTAGAGGACAGGGTGCAGGAGCTTTCTTT. This gives the protein CSARGQGAGAFF.

This clonotype has a handful of counts. The chain is built from TRBV9 and TRBJ2-2; TRBD1 matches 11 bases. V was clipped by 7 bases and J by 5 bases; unmatched bases: 4. The CDR3 length is 14 residues. CDR1 and CDR2 (germline): SGDLS, YYNGEE. The chain's CDR3 is CASCRDRGTGELFF. CDR3 sequence (DNA): TGTGCCAGCTGCCGGGACAGGGGGACCGGGGAGCTGTTTTTT.

This clonotype has a handful of counts. The V gene is TRBV7-9, the J gene TRBJ2-2; D uncertain. The CDR3 spans 13 residues. Per germline, CDR1 SEHNR and CDR2 FQNEAQ (reference sequence). Trimming took off 5 bases at V and 6 bases at J, with 10 bases between the two ends. The DNA of the CDR3 is TGTGCCAGCAGCCAAGAAGGGCCCGGGGAGCTGTTTTTT. Translation: CASSQEGPGELFF.

V gene TRBV7-3 combines with J gene TRBJ2-7; no definite D call. The V end was cut by 2 bases, the J end by 2 bases, with 13 bases between. The germline V gene has CDR1 SGHTA and CDR2 FQGTGA. CDR3 size: 15 residues. The CDR3 coding sequence is TGTGCCAGCAGCTTAGGAGCGACGGCGGCCTACGAGCAGTACTTC. Amino acid sequence: CASSLGATAAYEQYF.

The rearrangement uses TRBV28 and TRBJ2-7, with D possibly matching TRBD2 (6 bases). CDR3 size: 14 residues. CDR1 is MDHEN, CDR2 SYDVKM, per germline. Trimming left V 5 bases short and J 5 bases short, with 16 bases between. This CDR3 is CASSPGTATDEQYF. In DNA, the CDR3 is TGTGCCAGCAGTCCCGGGACTGCGACGGACGAGCAGTACTTC.

This clonotype was counted only a few times. V gene TRBV6-1 combines with J gene TRBJ2-5; 14 bases map to TRBD2. V shed 4 bases and J 4 bases; nucleotides not matched to a gene: 5. The germline CDR1 and CDR2 sequences are MNHNS and SASEGT. This CDR3 has 16 residues. The CDR3 DNA reads TGTGCCAGCAGTGCCCCTGGGACTAGCGGGAGAGAGACCCAGTACTTC. Protein sequence: CASSAPGTSGRETQYF.

This clonotype was picked up a small number of times. V gene TRBV28 combines with J gene TRBJ2-6; D gene unclear. The CDR3 runs to 16 residues. The germline V gene encodes CDR1 MDHEN and CDR2 SYDVKM. Between the trimmed V and J ends, which lost 5 bases and 1 base, there was a span of 12 bases. The DNA of the CDR3 is TGTGCCAGCAGTCCATCCCGGGTTTCTGGGGCCAACGTCCTGACTTTC. Residues: CASSPSRVSGANVLTF.

This clonotype appeared many times. The chain has TRBV5-1 and TRBJ2-7; D is perhaps TRBD1 (6 bases). CDR1 is SGHRS, CDR2 YFSETQ, per germline. Trimming shortened V by 4 bases and J by 2 bases, and 10 bases separated the two germline ends. This CDR3 is 13 amino acids long. CDR3 amino acids: CASSVTGTYEQYF. CDR3 DNA sequence: TGCGCCAGCAGCGTGACAGGTACCTACGAGCAGTACTTC.

This clonotype was seen repeatedly, ten times or more. The chain couples TRBV5-4 to TRBJ1-5, with D possibly matching TRBD1 (5 bases). There are 14 residues in the CDR3. Trimming took off 5 bases at V and 1 base at J, with 10 bases between the two ends. Germline V gene sequence: CDR1 SGHNT, CDR2 YYREEE (reference sequence). CDR3 in amino acids: CASSFQGSNQPQHF. CDR3 nucleotide sequence: TGTGCCAGCAGTTTTCAGGGAAGCAATCAGCCCCAGCATTTT.

The gene calls are TRBV7-9 and TRBJ2-5; tentatively, D is TRBD2 (6 bases). Trimming stripped 5 bases from V and 4 bases from J, with 11 bases between. Germline CDR1 is SEHNR and CDR2 is FQNEAQ (reference sequence). The CDR3 runs 13 residues. The CDR3 bases are TGTGCCAGCAGCCAGATGGGGGGAGAGACCCAGTACTTC. This gives the protein CASSQMGGETQYF.

The chain combines TRBV9 with TRBJ2-1, with D unresolved. From germline, CDR1 is SGDLS and CDR2 YYNGEE. Trimming shortened V by 3 bases and J by 0 bases, and 10 bases separated the two germline ends. The CDR3 runs to 15 residues. In nucleotides, the CDR3 is TGTGCCAGCAGCGGGGGTCAGACCTCCTACAATGAGCAGTTCTTC. Translation gives CASSGGQTSYNEQFF.

This clonotype occurred a few times. The V and J genes are TRBV18 and TRBJ2-1; 9 bases match TRBD2. The CDR3 totals 15 residues. The ends lost 2 bases at V and 10 bases at J; junction bases unmatched: 9. CDR1 and CDR2 (germline): KGHSH, LQKENI. CDR3 DNA: TGTGCCAGCTCACCATGGGGTAGCGGGAGAGGAGAGCAGTTCTTC. Residues: CASSPWGSGRGEQFF.

The chain carries TRBV15 and TRBJ2-7; possibly TRBD1 for D (5 bases). The CDR3 is made up of 16 amino acids. The V gene lost 1 base and the J gene lost 2 bases, with 15 bases spanning the gap. Germline CDR1 reads LNHNV; CDR2 reads YYDKDF (reference sequence). The CDR3 DNA reads TGTGCCACCAGCAGAGGTGTGCAGGGTCTTACCTACGAGCAGTACTTC. Its translation is CATSRGVQGLTYEQYF.

J is TRBJ1-4 and V is TRBV5-1; D is perhaps TRBD1 (5 bases). CDR3 length equals 15 residues. V lost 4 bases and J lost 4, with 14 bases in between. CDR1 is SGHRS, CDR2 YFSETQ, per germline. CDR3 DNA: TGCGCCAGCAGCCCCGGGGGAGGCTATAATGAAAAACTGTTTTTT. Translation: CASSPGGGYNEKLFF.

The J gene is TRBJ2-7, the V gene TRBV6-1, with 9 bases matching TRBD1. The CDR3 totals 14 residues. Trimming took 7 bases from V and 3 from J; bases not matched to a gene: 7. Germline CDR1 is MNHNS and CDR2 is SASEGT. CDR3 region: CASTTGTGNYEQYF. The CDR3, as DNA: TGTGCCAGCACTACGGGGACAGGGAACTACGAGCAGTACTTC.

The rearrangement links TRBV28 to TRBJ2-7; D uncertain. Per germline, CDR1 MDHEN and CDR2 SYDVKM. The germline V and J ends were trimmed by 5 bases and 0 bases, with 17 bases remaining between them. This CDR3 comprises 16 residues. DNA of the CDR3: TGTGCCAGCAGTCCGCTCCGCGGCACCGACTCCTACGAGCAGTACTTC. Its protein is CASSPLRGTDSYEQYF.

This clonotype was counted many times. V gene TRBV7-2 combines with J gene TRBJ2-3, with no clear D. CDR3 length: 13 amino acids. Per the germline V gene, CDR1 is SGHTA and CDR2 is FQGNSA. The V gene lost 3 bases and the J gene lost 2 bases, with 6 bases spanning the gap. This chain's CDR3 is CASSLRLTDTQYF. The CDR3 DNA reads as TGTGCCAGCAGCTTGAGGCTCACAGATACGCAGTATTTT.